Each of the 21 T cell receptor beta chains below was sequenced from the same sample in a study of cytotoxic CD8 clonotypes in ibrutinib-treated CLL. Profiled with immunoSEQ multiplex PCR; TCRdb holds only in-frame clones, not every one. The sample has approximately 190,000 clones, roughly 79% seen once; the top ten hold approximately 10%. The sample in question was PBMCs, obtained after 12 months of ibrutinib treatment. The source of these receptors is a human donor with chronic lymphocytic leukemia.

The chain links TRBV6-1 to TRBJ2-1; D is perhaps TRBD1 (6 bases). The CDR3 is made up of 13 amino acids. V shed 5 bases and J shed 6 bases, with 11 bases lying between them. CDR1 is MNHNS, CDR2 SASEGT, per germline. This chain's CDR3 is CASSLTGLNEQFF. The CDR3 DNA reads TGTGCCAGCAGTCTAACAGGGCTCAATGAGCAGTTCTTC.

J is TRBJ2-4 and V is TRBV7-9, with D perhaps TRBD1 (7 bases). V was trimmed by 2 bases and J by 5 bases, leaving 13 bases between them. The CDR3 sequence is 15 residues long. CDR1 is SEHNR, CDR2 FQNEAQ, per germline (reference sequence). DNA for the CDR3: TGTGCCAGCAGCTTATCGCAGGGGGGAGAAAACATTCAGTACTTC. This codes for CASSLSQGGENIQYF.

The chain recombines TRBV18 with TRBJ1-1, with a weak D call TRBD1 (5 bases). Per germline, CDR1 KGHSH and CDR2 LQKENI. V lost 6 bases and J lost 3, with 11 bases in between. The CDR3 contains 13 residues. The CDR3 region is CASSDSQDTEAFF. In nucleotides, the CDR3 is TGTGCCAGCTCCGACAGCCAGGACACTGAAGCTTTCTTT.

Written as DNA, the CDR3 is TGCGCCAGCAGCTTGGGGCAGAATAACTATGGCTACACCTTC. Protein product: CASSLGQNNYGYTF. The chain couples TRBV5-1 to TRBJ1-2; D gene ambiguous. The V and J ends lost 0 bases and 1 base respectively, with 7 bases between them. The length of the CDR3 is 14 residues. The V gene's germline CDR1 is SGHRS and CDR2 YFSETQ.

This chain links TRBV6-5 with TRBJ2-2; D not resolved. Between the trimmed V and J ends, which lost 2 bases and 3 bases, there was a span of 7 bases. This CDR3 has 14 amino acids. CDR1 MNHEY and CDR2 SVGAGI come from the germline V gene. The CDR3 DNA reads as TGTGCCAGCAGTTACACCGTACACACCGGGGAGCTGTTTTTT. This sequence encodes CASSYTVHTGELFF.

The rearrangement links TRBV9 to TRBJ2-7; perhaps D is TRBD1 or TRBD2 (5 bases each). CDR1 is SGDLS, CDR2 YYNGEE, per germline. V was clipped by 0 bases and J by 4 bases, with 8 bases between them. The CDR3 is made up of 13 amino acids. CDR3 sequence reads: CASSVGGSYEQYF. The CDR3 DNA is TGTGCCAGCAGCGTAGGGGGGTCTTACGAGCAGTACTTC.

The chain combines TRBV7-9 with TRBJ2-3; TRBD1 matches at 7 bases. The CDR3 loop spans 14 amino acids. Trimming cost V 5 bases and J 4 bases; bases outside gene matches: 6. The germline V gene has CDR1 SEHNR and CDR2 FQNEAQ (reference sequence). CDR3 nucleotides: TGTGCCAGCAGCCAAGGACAGGTAGCAGATACGCAGTATTTT. This translates into CASSQGQVADTQYF.

The chain links TRBV19 to TRBJ1-1, with TRBD1 as a possible D gene (6 bases). The CDR3 is 14 amino acids. The V gene lost 3 bases and the J gene lost 2 bases, with 10 bases spanning the gap. Germline CDR1 is LNHDA and CDR2 is SQIVND (reference sequence). The CDR3 nucleotides are TGTGCCAGTAGTATTCTCGGGGGCAACACTGAAGCTTTCTTT. Its translation is CASSILGGNTEAFF.

The chain has TRBV11-2 and TRBJ2-7; either TRBD1 or TRBD2 may fit D (5 bases each). Trimming removed 1 base at V and 6 bases at J, with 13 bases between. The CDR3 length is 14 residues. CDR1 and CDR2 (germline): SGHAT, FQNNGV. The chain's CDR3 is CASSLGGTGLEQYF. In nucleotides, the CDR3 is TGTGCCAGCAGCTTAGGGGGGACCGGCCTCGAGCAGTACTTC. Supplemented by reference TRBV11-2 and TRBJ2-7, the full variable domain reads EAGVAQSPRYKIIEKRQSVAFWCNPISGHATLYWYQQILGQGPKLLIQFQNNGVVDDSQLPKDRFSAERLKGVDSTLKIQPAKLEDSAVYLCASSLGGTGLEQYFGPGTRLTVT.

To note about this clone: This may come from a read error, since a much larger clone is one base off. Other DNA sequences within the sample encode an identical CDR3. The gene calls are TRBV19 and TRBJ1-5, with TRBD1 matching 9 bases. V trimming: 4 bases; J trimming: 4 bases; junction bases outside the gene matches: 2. Germline loops: CDR1 LNHDA, CDR2 SQIVND (reference sequence). The CDR3 contains 14 residues. CDR3 coding DNA: TGTGCCAGTAGTACCGACAGGGGGAATCAGCCCCAGCATTTT. Its translation: CASSTDRGNQPQHF.

The chain is built from TRBV2 and TRBJ2-2; D gene uncertain. The CDR3 extends over 13 amino acids. Trimming stripped 4 bases from V and 0 bases from J, with 3 bases between. Germline V gene sequence: CDR1 SNHLY, CDR2 FYNNEI. In DNA, the CDR3 is TGTGCCAGCAGTGTGGCGAACACCGGGGAGCTGTTTTTT. It yields the protein CASSVANTGELFF.

This chain joins TRBV19 and TRBJ1-5; a possible D gene is TRBD1 (6 bases). Trimming left V 7 bases short and J 2 bases short, with 15 bases between. CDR1 is LNHDA and CDR2 is SQIVND in the germline V gene (reference sequence). The CDR3 runs 15 residues. CDR3 residues: CASKSGGAGNQPQHF. The CDR3 DNA reads as TGTGCCAGTAAAAGTGGGGGGGCTGGCAATCAGCCCCAGCATTTT. Supplemented by reference TRBV19 and TRBJ1-5, the full variable domain reads DGGITQSPKYLFRKEGQNVTLSCEQNLNHDAMYWYRQDPGQGLRLIYYSQIVNDFQKGDIAEGYSVSREKKESFPLTVTSAQKNPTAFYLCASKSGGAGNQPQHFGDGTRLSIL.

The chain joins TRBV7-8 to TRBJ1-3; no clear D gene. Germline CDR1 reads SGHVS; CDR2 reads FQNEAQ. This CDR3 is 14 amino acids long. V was trimmed by 5 bases and J by 0 bases, leaving 8 bases between them. The CDR3: CASSPLGSGNTIYF. DNA of the CDR3: TGTGCCAGCAGCCCCCTTGGCTCTGGAAACACCATATATTTT.

J is TRBJ2-5 and V is TRBV7-8, with TRBD1 matching over 7 bases. V shed 5 bases and J 1 base; nucleotides not matched to a gene: 4. This CDR3 has 14 residues. CDR1 SGHVS and CDR2 FQNEAQ come from the germline V gene. The CDR3 region is CASSTRQGQETQYF. DNA of the CDR3: TGTGCCAGCAGCACACGACAGGGCCAAGAGACCCAGTACTTC.

This chain links TRBV19 with TRBJ2-1; 8 bases line up with TRBD2. The V and J ends lost 3 bases and 4 bases, in that order; junction bases with no gene match: 2. CDR1 LNHDA and CDR2 SQIVND come from the germline V gene (reference sequence). The CDR3 is 14 residues long. The CDR3 loop is CASSIPGGYNEQFF. The CDR3 bases are TGTGCCAGTAGTATTCCGGGAGGGTACAATGAGCAGTTCTTC.

The chain is built from TRBV6-5 and TRBJ1-2; D uncertain. CDR1 and CDR2 (germline): MNHEY, SVGAGI. This CDR3 spans 14 amino acids. The V end was cut by 8 bases, the J end by 4 bases, with 17 bases between. Here the CDR3 reads CASAADATFYGYTF. Here the CDR3 DNA reads TGTGCCAGCGCTGCAGACGCTACGTTCTATGGCTACACCTTC.

The chain couples TRBV18 to TRBJ2-1; 11 bases map to TRBD2. CDR1 and CDR2 from the germline V gene are KGHSH and LQKENI. The junction had 4 bases not matched to a gene; V was cut back by 0 bases and J by 3 bases. The CDR3 runs to 17 residues. CDR3 sequence: CASSPPSLAGGYNEQFF. The CDR3 nucleotides are TGTGCCAGCTCACCACCGTCGCTAGCGGGAGGCTACAATGAGCAGTTCTTC.

This rearrangement joins TRBV2 to TRBJ2-7, with a tentative D call TRBD1 (6 bases). Germline V lookup: CDR1 SNHLY, CDR2 FYNNEI. The CDR3 spans 13 residues. Deletions cut 4 bases from V and 2 bases from J, with 9 bases between. The CDR3 coding sequence is TGTGCCAGCAGTGTTCGACAGGCCTACGAGCAGTACTTC. It encodes CASSVRQAYEQYF.

The chain joins TRBV28 to TRBJ2-1; TRBD2 matches 9 bases. V shed 3 bases and J 7 bases; nucleotides not matched to a gene: 10. CDR1 and CDR2 (germline): MDHEN, SYDVKM. The CDR3 has 16 residues. CDR3 region: CASSFTWREGQNEQFF. The CDR3 coding sequence is TGTGCCAGCAGTTTTACTTGGCGGGAGGGCCAAAATGAGCAGTTCTTC.

This chain connects TRBV5-1 to TRBJ2-3; tentatively, D is TRBD1 (6 bases). In germline, CDR1 is SGHRS, CDR2 YFSETQ. This CDR3 region has 14 residues. V dropped 4 bases and J dropped 9 bases, with 18 bases sitting between them. CDR3 loop: CASSVGIPTGTQYF. The CDR3 DNA reads TGCGCCAGCAGCGTCGGGATCCCTACAGGGACGCAGTATTTT.

The chain combines TRBV4-2 with TRBJ2-1; 9 bases map to TRBD1. The V segment lost 1 base and the J segment 8 bases; nucleotides outside the gene matches: 12. This CDR3 has 17 amino acids. CDR1 is LGHNA, CDR2 YNFKEQ, per germline. The CDR3 bases are TGTGCCAGCAGCCAAGGAGACAGGGGGTCGGGGATCTATGAGCAGTTCTTC. Residues: CASSQGDRGSGIYEQFF.